The rows below give T cell receptor beta chains drawn from one sample of a study of cytomegalovirus exposure and HLA in healthy donors. TCRdb keeps only in-frame clones here, not all; method: immunoSEQ multiplex PCR. The repertoire holds about 170,000 clones, 60% to 80% seen once, with 2.5% to 3.5% in the top ten. Input material: PBMCs. These receptors were collected from a female donor in good health and CMV-seronegative. Each CDR3 is given with its conserved first and last residue. D genes are given only for firm matches. For some rows the clone size is stated as once, few or many, or as a class when expanded; others skip it.

D: .
V: TRBV11-2
J: TRBJ2-2
size: .
DNA: TGTGCCAGCCCGACAGGGAGGTACACCGGGGAGCTGTTTTTT
CDR3: CASPTGRYTGELFF

D: TRBD1
V: TRBV18
J: TRBJ1-5
size: .
DNA: TGTGCCAGCTCACCCGACAGGGGGAGCAATCAGCCCCAGCATTTT
CDR3: CASSPDRGSNQPQHF

D: .
V: TRBV9
J: TRBJ2-2
size: .
DNA: TGTGCCAGCAGCGGCTGGGCCTTCCTTAACACCGGGGAGCTGTTTTTT
CDR3: CASSGWAFLNTGELFF

D: .
V: TRBV6-5
J: TRBJ2-7
size: .
DNA: TGTGCCAGCAGACAGGACAGCTTTACCTACGAGCAGTACTTC
CDR3: CASRQDSFTYEQYF

D: .
V: TRBV21-1
J: TRBJ1-3
size: .
DNA: TGTGCCAGCAGCAAAGTAGGGTCGGGGGGAAACACCATATATTTT
CDR3: CASSKVGSGGNTIYF

D: .
V: TRBV7-9
J: TRBJ1-2
size: once
DNA: TGTGCCAGCAGCTTAGAGGCAGGGGTATTGGGCGGCTACACCTTC
CDR3: CASSLEAGVLGGYTF

D: .
V: TRBV5-6
J: TRBJ2-1
size: .
DNA: TGTGCCAGCAGCGCCGAACAGGGGGGGGGTAATGAGCAGTTCTTC
CDR3: CASSAEQGGGNEQFF

D: .
V: TRBV6-6
J: TRBJ2-7
size: .
DNA: TGTGCCAGTCGGGATTACGAGCAGTACTTC
CDR3: CASRDYEQYF

D: TRBD1
V: TRBV29-1
J: TRBJ2-7
size: .
DNA: TGCAGCTCACGACAGGGGCGGAACGAGCAGTACTTC
CDR3: CSSRQGRNEQYF

D: .
V: TRBV6-5
J: TRBJ1-2
size: .
DNA: TGTGCCAGCACTAACAGGGATGGCTACACCTTC
CDR3: CASTNRDGYTF

D: TRBD2
V: TRBV7-9
J: TRBJ2-5
size: .
DNA: TGTGCCAGCAGCCGTATGCGGGGGGAAGGCGAGACCCAGTACTTC
CDR3: CASSRMRGEGETQYF

D: .
V: TRBV18
J: TRBJ1-4
size: .
DNA: TGTGCCAGCTCACCCCCAGGGGTAAGAAACGAAAAACTGTTTTTT
CDR3: CASSPPGVRNEKLFF

D: .
V: TRBV19
J: TRBJ2-5
size: few
DNA: TGTGCCAGTAGTATCTCACTAGGACAAGAGACCCAGTACTTC
CDR3: CASSISLGQETQYF

D: TRBD1
V: TRBV5-1
J: TRBJ1-5
size: .
DNA: TGCGCCAGCAGCTTGGGGACAGGGTTGGGGAATCAGCCCCAGCATTTT
CDR3: CASSLGTGLGNQPQHF

D: .
V: TRBV28
J: TRBJ1-1
size: .
DNA: TGTGCCAGCAGTTTGTACAGGGCTAAGGCTTTCTTT
CDR3: CASSLYRAKAFF

D: .
V: TRBV7-2
J: TRBJ2-1
size: .
DNA: TGTGCCAGCAGCTTATTTGGCAGGGTATCGGGCGATGAGCAGTTCTTC
CDR3: CASSLFGRVSGDEQFF

D: .
V: TRBV5-8
J: TRBJ1-5
size: .
DNA: TGTGCCAGCAGCCTATTCGTTAGCAATCAGCCCCAGCATTTT
CDR3: CASSLFVSNQPQHF

D: .
V: TRBV5-4
J: TRBJ1-2
size: .
DNA: TGTGCCAGCAGCTTGGACAGCCAATTCAACGGCTACACCTTC
CDR3: CASSLDSQFNGYTF

D: TRBD1
V: TRBV5-1
J: TRBJ1-2
size: .
DNA: TGCGCCAGCAGCTCCCAGGGGGAAACTTATGGCTACACCTTC
CDR3: CASSSQGETYGYTF

D: .
V: TRBV5-4
J: TRBJ2-5
size: few
DNA: TGTGCCAGCAGCTTAGGAGGGTTCGGGAAAGAGACCCAGTACTTC
CDR3: CASSLGGFGKETQYF

D: TRBD1
V: TRBV30
J: TRBJ2-3
size: .
DNA: TGTGCCTGTGACCGGGACAGGGGAACAGATACGCAGTATTTT
CDR3: CACDRDRGTDTQYF

D: .
V: TRBV5-1
J: TRBJ1-1
size: .
DNA: TGCGCCAGCAAGGGGGAAGGGGCCGCATCGGATTATTCGGCTGAAGCTTTCTTT
CDR3: CASKGEGAASDYSAEAFF

D: TRBD2
V: TRBV9
J: TRBJ2-3
size: .
DNA: TGTGCCAGCAGCGCCCAAGCGGGAGGGCCAGCAGATACGCAGTATTTT
CDR3: CASSAQAGGPADTQYF

D: .
V: TRBV5-1
J: TRBJ2-5
size: .
DNA: TGCGCCAGCAGCTTCGGCCCAGCGGTGAACGGGGAGACCCAGTACTTC
CDR3: CASSFGPAVNGETQYF

D: .
V: TRBV7-9
J: TRBJ2-5
size: .
DNA: TGTGCCAGCAGCTTGAACAGCCAAGAGACCCAGTACTTC
CDR3: CASSLNSQETQYF

D: .
V: TRBV7-2
J: TRBJ2-5
size: .
DNA: TGTGCCAGCAGCCCGTCGCGGGGAGAGACCCAGTACTTC
CDR3: CASSPSRGETQYF

D: .
V: TRBV7-8
J: TRBJ1-6
size: .
DNA: TGTGCCAGCAGCTTACGCACAGGGCCGAGCTCCTATAATTCACCCCTCCACTTT
CDR3: CASSLRTGPSSYNSPLHF

D: .
V: TRBV5-6
J: TRBJ1-6
size: .
DNA: TGTGCCAGCACTAGGGGGTCCTATAATTCACCCCTCCACTTT
CDR3: CASTRGSYNSPLHF